The 10 T cell receptor beta chains listed next were all sequenced from one sample in a study of blood T cell repertoires in COVID-19 (dated by TCRdb to the early 2020s). Libraries were constructed by the immunoSEQ multiplex PCR assay. Imported from immuneACCESS, the table was reduced by TCRdb to in-frame sequences with V and J called. These copies leave out some clones; in studies compared against another copy, an unresolved V gene accounts for under half, and the cause of the remainder is not known. Counted in this sample were approximately 200,000 clones; 75% to 90% of them appeared once. The top ten clonotypes cover about 4.5% of the sample. The sample was PBMCs or T cells enriched from blood (not recorded which). The source is a young woman who had been exposed to COVID-19.

V and J are TRBV28 and TRBJ2-7; tentatively, D is TRBD1 (6 bases). Germline lookup yields CDR1 MDHEN and CDR2 SYDVKM. Trimming shortened V by 5 bases and J by 2 bases, and 13 bases separated the two germline ends. CDR3 length equals 14 residues. This CDR3 reads CASSVPGDPYEQYF. The CDR3 DNA sequence: TGTGCCAGCAGTGTCCCAGGGGACCCCTACGAGCAGTACTTC.

The rearrangement joins TRBV24-1 to TRBJ1-2, with a tentative D call TRBD1 (5 bases). Trimming removed 0 bases from V and 3 bases from J, with 19 bases in between. The CDR3 is made up of 18 amino acids. From germline, CDR1 is KGHDR and CDR2 SFDVKD. As DNA, the CDR3 is TGTGCCACCAGTGATTTGGGGGCAGGCAGAGGTCTTGACTATGGCTACACCTTC. It encodes CATSDLGAGRGLDYGYTF.

V and J are TRBV25-1 and TRBJ2-3; 11 bases align to TRBD1. The CDR3 is 15 amino acids. After removal of 1 base from V and 6 bases from J, the junction contained 3 bases not matched to a gene. CDR1 is MGHDK, CDR2 SYGVNS, per germline. The CDR3 coding sequence is TGTGCCAGCAGTGAATGGGGGACAGGGGGTGATACGCAGTATTTT. Protein product: CASSEWGTGGDTQYF.

The rearrangement joins TRBV10-3 to TRBJ2-7; a weak D match, TRBD1 (5 bases). Germline V gene sequence: CDR1 ENHRY, CDR2 SYGVKD. The CDR3 has 14 amino acids. With 4 bases removed from V and 5 bases from J, the gap between germline ends came to 15 bases. CDR3 amino acids: CAISGRDSPDEQYF. In DNA form, the CDR3 reads TGTGCCATCAGTGGCAGGGATAGTCCCGACGAGCAGTACTTC.

The chain joins TRBV21-1 to TRBJ2-7; the table's D call of TRBD2 was not tested on the DNA. TRBV21-1 is an annotated pseudogene. The CDR3 loop spans 16 amino acids. The CDR3 sequence: CASSKVGSGGAYEQYF. CDR3 bases: TGTGCCAGCAGCAAAGTGGGTAGCGGGGGGGCCTACGAGCAGTACTTC.

The J gene is TRBJ2-1, the V gene TRBV11-1; weak D call: TRBD2 (6 bases). V shed 5 bases and J shed 1 base, with 12 bases lying between them. Looked up from germline, CDR1 is SGHAT and CDR2 is FQDESV (reference sequence). The CDR3 is 15 residues long. The DNA of the CDR3 is TGTGCCAGCAGCCCGGGGGTAGGGTCCTACAATGAGCAGTTCTTC. It encodes CASSPGVGSYNEQFF. The full variable domain, with the rest looked up from reference TRBV11-1 and TRBJ2-1, is EAEVAQSPRYKITEKSQAVAFWCDPISGHATLYWYRQILGQGPELLVQFQDESVVDDSQLPKDRFSAERLKGVDSTLKIQPAELGDSAMYLCASSPGVGSYNEQFFGPGTRLTVL.

This chain uses TRBV24-1 with TRBJ1-2, with 9 bases lining up with TRBD1. CDR1 KGHDR and CDR2 SFDVKD come from the germline V gene. V was clipped by 4 bases and J by 4 bases; unmatched bases: 9. CDR3 length: 16 amino acids. The CDR3 here is CATSDAGQGIGYGYTF. The CDR3 DNA reads as TGTGCCACCAGTGACGCCGGACAGGGGATCGGCTATGGCTACACCTTC.

The rearrangement uses TRBV3-1 (or the pseudogene TRBV3-2) and TRBJ2-5; 10 positions match TRBD2. The trim removed 4 bases at V and 3 bases at J, leaving 8 bases unmatched. Germline V gene data show CDR1 as LGHDT and CDR2 as YNNKEL (reference sequence). CDR3 length: 16 amino acids. The DNA of the CDR3 is TGTGCCAGCAGCCGCCACGGACTAGCGGTGGAAGAGACCCAGTACTTC. Protein: CASSRHGLAVEETQYF.

The V call is TRBV27, the J call TRBJ1-6; 9 positions agree with TRBD1. The V and J ends lost 7 bases and 7 bases, in that order; junction bases with no gene match: 5. Germline assignment: CDR1 MNHEY and CDR2 SMNVEV (reference sequence). The CDR3 is made up of 14 amino acids. The CDR3: CASKPGQGNSPLHF. The DNA for the CDR3 is TGTGCCAGCAAACCGGGACAGGGCAATTCACCCCTCCACTTT.

The chain combines TRBV2 with TRBJ2-1, with TRBD2 matching 14 bases. The CDR3 runs 15 residues. The V segment lost 5 bases and the J segment 9 bases; nucleotides outside the gene matches: 6. CDR1 and CDR2 from the germline V gene are SNHLY and FYNNEI. CDR3 residues: CASSPLTSGGGEQFF. Written as DNA, the CDR3 is TGTGCCAGCAGTCCGTTGACTAGCGGGGGGGGTGAGCAGTTCTTC.